This is a list of T cell receptor beta chains from one sample in a study of post-analysis software for immune sequencing data. TCRdb ran MiXCR on the PCR reads and lists one entry per CDR3 protein. Of fewer than 850,000 distinct CDR3 sequences listed, around 42% are singletons. The specimen sequenced was blood. All receptors derive from a girl aged 5 to 17 with multiple sclerosis. CDR3s include the opening cysteine and the closing phenylalanine or tryptophan. Each record gives: CDR3 protein, CDR3 DNA, D gene, clone size, V gene, J gene. D genes are given only for firm matches. Size is omitted from some rows. Given values are once, few, many or a class for expanded clones.

cdr3_aa: CASSQSGGIGEKLFF; cdr3_nt: TGCGCCAGCAGCCAGTCAGGGGGAATAGGGGAAAAACTGTTTTTT; d_call: TRBD1; clone_size: NA; v_call: TRBV4-1; j_call: TRBJ1-4
cdr3_aa: CASSLESGTQYF; cdr3_nt: TGTGCCAGCAGCTTAGAATCGGGGACCCAGTACTTC; d_call: NA; clone_size: NA; v_call: TRBV7-9; j_call: TRBJ2-5
cdr3_aa: CASSGQGPSSSYNEQFF; cdr3_nt: TGTGCCAGCAGCGGACAGGGTCCCTCTAGCTCCTACAATGAGCAGTTCTTC; d_call: TRBD1; clone_size: NA; v_call: TRBV28; j_call: TRBJ2-1
cdr3_aa: CSARAGEYNSPLHF; cdr3_nt: TGCAGTGCTAGAGCGGGGGAGTATAATTCACCCCTCCACTTT; d_call: NA; clone_size: few; v_call: TRBV20-1; j_call: TRBJ1-6
cdr3_aa: CASSEGQGVADTQYF; cdr3_nt: TGTGCCAGCAGTGAAGGGCAGGGGGTTGCAGATACGCAGTATTTT; d_call: TRBD1; clone_size: NA; v_call: TRBV25-1; j_call: TRBJ2-3
cdr3_aa: CASSLDRRPPGGYGYTF; cdr3_nt: TGTGCCAGCAGCTTAGATCGTCGTCCTCCGGGTGGATATGGCTACACCTTC; d_call: NA; clone_size: NA; v_call: TRBV11-2; j_call: TRBJ1-2
cdr3_aa: CASSLARQGAADTQYF; cdr3_nt: TGTGCCAGCAGCTTAGCGCGGCAGGGGGCGGCGGATACGCAGTATTTT; d_call: TRBD1; clone_size: NA; v_call: TRBV7-8; j_call: TRBJ2-3
cdr3_aa: CSASPGGYHNEQFF; cdr3_nt: TGCAGTGCTAGCCCGGGAGGCTATCACAATGAGCAGTTCTTC; d_call: TRBD2; clone_size: few; v_call: TRBV20-1; j_call: TRBJ2-1
cdr3_aa: CASNRAPGYEQYF; cdr3_nt: TGTGCCAGCAACCGCGCTCCGGGGTACGAGCAGTACTTC; d_call: NA; clone_size: few; v_call: TRBV7-9; j_call: TRBJ2-7
cdr3_aa: CSATSWVGQETQYF; cdr3_nt: TGCAGTGCTACCTCCTGGGTGGGCCAAGAGACCCAGTACTTC; d_call: NA; clone_size: NA; v_call: TRBV20-1; j_call: TRBJ2-5
cdr3_aa: CATSQYSNQPQHF; cdr3_nt: TGTGCCACCAGCCAGTATAGCAATCAGCCCCAGCATTTT; d_call: NA; clone_size: NA; v_call: TRBV24-1; j_call: TRBJ1-5
cdr3_aa: CASSSARDRGLGDEQFF; cdr3_nt: TGTGCCAGCAGTTCCGCGCGGGACAGGGGCCTTGGGGATGAGCAGTTCTTC; d_call: TRBD1; clone_size: NA; v_call: TRBV12-3/TRBV12-4; j_call: TRBJ2-1
cdr3_aa: CATSRISGTSDEQFF; cdr3_nt: TGTGCCACCAGCCGTATCTCCGGGACTAGCGATGAGCAGTTCTTC; d_call: TRBD2; clone_size: NA; v_call: TRBV15; j_call: TRBJ2-1
cdr3_aa: CASSLKVAGGSYNEQYF; cdr3_nt: TGTGCCAGCAGCTTAAAGGTAGCGGGAGGTTCCTACAATGAGCAGTACTTC; d_call: TRBD2; clone_size: NA; v_call: TRBV7-8; j_call: TRBJ2-7
cdr3_aa: CASSYSMGQRPFF; cdr3_nt: TGTGCCAGCAGTTACTCGATGGGACAGAGGCCGTTCTTC; d_call: TRBD1; clone_size: few; v_call: TRBV6-5; j_call: TRBJ2-1
cdr3_aa: CTSSQDGAAGLRDEQFF; cdr3_nt: TGTACCAGCAGCCAAGATGGCGCCGCGGGACTCCGCGATGAGCAGTTCTTC; d_call: NA; clone_size: NA; v_call: TRBV4-2; j_call: TRBJ2-1
cdr3_aa: CASKESTDTQYF; cdr3_nt: TGTGCCAGCAAGGAGAGCACAGATACGCAGTATTTT; d_call: NA; clone_size: NA; v_call: TRBV6-2/TRBV6-3; j_call: TRBJ2-3
cdr3_aa: CSARAVSGVGTYEQYF; cdr3_nt: TGCAGTGCTAGAGCGGTTAGCGGGGTGGGGACCTACGAGCAGTACTTC; d_call: TRBD2; clone_size: NA; v_call: TRBV20-1; j_call: TRBJ2-7
cdr3_aa: CASSPPGTLKTDTQYF; cdr3_nt: TGTGCCAGCAGCCCCCCCGGGACTCTTAAAACAGATACGCAGTATTTT; d_call: NA; clone_size: NA; v_call: TRBV12-3/TRBV12-4; j_call: TRBJ2-3
cdr3_aa: CASSLFSLAGWEEFF; cdr3_nt: TGTGCCAGCAGTTTGTTTAGCCTAGCGGGATGGGAGGAGTTCTTC; d_call: TRBD2; clone_size: NA; v_call: TRBV12-3/TRBV12-4; j_call: TRBJ2-1
cdr3_aa: CTSSYDLRDEQFF; cdr3_nt: TGTACCAGCAGTTACGACCTGCGAGATGAGCAGTTCTTC; d_call: NA; clone_size: NA; v_call: TRBV6-6; j_call: TRBJ2-1
cdr3_aa: CASISNLAGAYNEQFF; cdr3_nt: TGTGCCAGCATCTCGAACCTAGCGGGAGCCTACAATGAGCAGTTCTTC; d_call: TRBD2; clone_size: NA; v_call: TRBV7-8; j_call: TRBJ2-1
cdr3_aa: CASSQEQVGDNEQFF; cdr3_nt: TGCGCCAGCAGCCAAGAGCAGGTCGGTGACAATGAGCAGTTCTTC; d_call: NA; clone_size: NA; v_call: TRBV4-1; j_call: TRBJ2-1
cdr3_aa: CSARRSESRETQYF; cdr3_nt: TGCAGTGCTAGGAGGTCCGAGTCCCGGGAGACCCAGTACTTC; d_call: NA; clone_size: few; v_call: TRBV20-1; j_call: TRBJ2-5
cdr3_aa: CASSSLSNEQFF; cdr3_nt: TGTGCCAGCAGCTCCCTTAGTAATGAGCAGTTCTTC; d_call: NA; clone_size: NA; v_call: TRBV7-9; j_call: TRBJ2-1
cdr3_aa: CASSLGQGVNEQFF; cdr3_nt: TGTGCCAGCAGCCTTGGACAGGGGGTTAATGAGCAGTTCTTC; d_call: TRBD1; clone_size: NA; v_call: TRBV2; j_call: TRBJ2-1
cdr3_aa: CASSYSTRFHEQYF; cdr3_nt: TGTGCCAGCAGTTACTCGACGAGGTTCCACGAGCAGTACTTC; d_call: NA; clone_size: few; v_call: TRBV6-2/TRBV6-3; j_call: TRBJ2-7
cdr3_aa: CASSLALRSLYVDTEAFF; cdr3_nt: TGCGCCAGCAGCTTGGCCCTCCGGAGTTTATATGTGGACACTGAAGCTTTCTTT; d_call: NA; clone_size: NA; v_call: TRBV5-1; j_call: TRBJ1-1
cdr3_aa: CASSFGGFTEAFF; cdr3_nt: TGTGCCAGCAGTTTTGGGGGGTTCACTGAAGCTTTCTTT; d_call: NA; clone_size: NA; v_call: TRBV12-3/TRBV12-4; j_call: TRBJ1-1
cdr3_aa: CSARAGGVIPYEQYF; cdr3_nt: TGCAGTGCTAGGGCAGGGGGCGTGATACCCTACGAGCAGTACTTC; d_call: TRBD1; clone_size: few; v_call: TRBV20-1; j_call: TRBJ2-7
cdr3_aa: CASSLLRRWVHSYEQYF; cdr3_nt: TGTGCCAGCAGTCTACTAAGACGATGGGTCCACTCCTACGAGCAGTACTTC; d_call: NA; clone_size: NA; v_call: TRBV2; j_call: TRBJ2-7
cdr3_aa: CAISESRAGSDTQYF; cdr3_nt: TGTGCCATCAGTGAGTCGAGGGCCGGATCAGATACGCAGTATTTT; d_call: NA; clone_size: few; v_call: TRBV10-3; j_call: TRBJ2-3
cdr3_aa: CASSLYLENRYNEQFF; cdr3_nt: TGTGCCAGCAGCTTGTACTTGGAAAACAGATACAATGAGCAGTTCTTC; d_call: NA; clone_size: NA; v_call: TRBV5-6; j_call: TRBJ2-1
cdr3_aa: CSAPGPAGGSYNEQFF; cdr3_nt: TGCAGTGCCCCCGGCCCAGCGGGAGGGTCCTACAATGAGCAGTTCTTC; d_call: TRBD2; clone_size: NA; v_call: TRBV20-1; j_call: TRBJ2-1
cdr3_aa: CASSLDPGDGQFF; cdr3_nt: TGTGCCAGCAGCTTGGACCCCGGAGATGGGCAGTTCTTC; d_call: NA; clone_size: few; v_call: TRBV5-6; j_call: TRBJ2-1
cdr3_aa: CASSEDPWGEQFF; cdr3_nt: TGTGCCAGCAGTGAAGACCCCTGGGGTGAGCAGTTCTTC; d_call: NA; clone_size: NA; v_call: TRBV6-1; j_call: TRBJ2-1
cdr3_aa: CASSALAGEVGDTQYF; cdr3_nt: TGTGCCAGCAGCGCACTAGCGGGAGAAGTGGGAGATACGCAGTATTTT; d_call: TRBD2; clone_size: NA; v_call: TRBV7-6; j_call: TRBJ2-3
cdr3_aa: CASSYNRGPDTEAFF; cdr3_nt: TGTGCCAGCAGTTACAACAGGGGGCCGGACACTGAAGCTTTCTTT; d_call: TRBD1; clone_size: NA; v_call: TRBV6-5; j_call: TRBJ1-1
cdr3_aa: CSVEGLAGASSTDTQYF; cdr3_nt: TGCAGCGTTGAAGGACTAGCGGGAGCTTCTAGCACAGATACGCAGTATTTT; d_call: TRBD2; clone_size: NA; v_call: TRBV29-1; j_call: TRBJ2-3
cdr3_aa: CASSAGPRGNIQYF; cdr3_nt: TGTGCCAGCAGCGCAGGGCCCCGGGGAAACATTCAGTACTTC; d_call: NA; clone_size: NA; v_call: TRBV7-6; j_call: TRBJ2-4
cdr3_aa: CATRIGVGEKLFF; cdr3_nt: TGTGCCACCAGGATCGGAGTAGGTGAAAAACTGTTTTTT; d_call: NA; clone_size: few; v_call: TRBV15; j_call: TRBJ1-4
cdr3_aa: CASSVQRLAGIDEQYF; cdr3_nt: TGTGCCAGCAGCGTACAGAGACTAGCGGGAATCGACGAGCAGTACTTC; d_call: NA; clone_size: once; v_call: TRBV21-1; j_call: TRBJ2-7
cdr3_aa: CSARRAGSRIRQYF; cdr3_nt: TGCAGTGCTAGGAGGGCGGGCAGCCGGATACGGCAGTACTTC; d_call: NA; clone_size: few; v_call: TRBV20-1; j_call: TRBJ2-7
cdr3_aa: CASSYSLGAETQYF; cdr3_nt: TGTGCCAGCAGTTACTCCTTGGGGGCGGAGACCCAGTACTTC; d_call: NA; clone_size: NA; v_call: TRBV6-5; j_call: TRBJ2-5
cdr3_aa: CASSGGQTYEQYF; cdr3_nt: TGTGCCAGCAGTGGGGGACAAACCTACGAGCAGTACTTC; d_call: NA; clone_size: few; v_call: TRBV6-1; j_call: TRBJ2-7
cdr3_aa: CASSFIPGVRPNEQYF; cdr3_nt: TGTGCCAGCAGTTTTATACCCGGAGTCAGGCCCAACGAGCAGTACTTC; d_call: NA; clone_size: few; v_call: TRBV12-3/TRBV12-4; j_call: TRBJ2-7
cdr3_aa: CASRIYQPQHF; cdr3_nt: TGTGCCAGCAGGATCTATCAGCCCCAGCATTTT; d_call: NA; clone_size: NA; v_call: TRBV12-3/TRBV12-4; j_call: TRBJ1-5
cdr3_aa: CASSFLAGYRETQYF; cdr3_nt: TGTGCCAGCAGCTTTCTAGCGGGGTATAGGGAGACCCAGTACTTC; d_call: TRBD2; clone_size: few; v_call: TRBV11-2; j_call: TRBJ2-5
cdr3_aa: CSARAQGKAFF; cdr3_nt: TGCAGTGCTAGAGCTCAGGGGAAAGCTTTCTTT; d_call: NA; clone_size: few; v_call: TRBV20-1; j_call: TRBJ1-1